Each of the 18 T cell receptor beta chains below was sequenced from the same sample in a study of blood T cells in healthy people across ages. A J-beta primer mix and a sample-barcoded 5' primer were used in a second PCR of roughly 7 to 12 cycles. Via MiXCR, TCRdb re-called the 5' RACE reads, giving one row per CDR3 protein. The table has 380,000 or so distinct CDR3 sequences, 45% to 65% seen once. Specimen: blood. Receptors originate from a man aged 60 to 69 in good health.

This chain uses TRBV29-1 with TRBJ2-7; D is perhaps TRBD2 (5 bases). V lost 7 bases and J lost 6, with 19 bases in between. The CDR3 covers 13 residues. The germline gives CDR1 SQVTM, CDR2 ANQGSEA. In nucleotides, the CDR3 is TGCAGCGCGATGGAGGCTGCAAGGACCGAGCAGTACTTC. This translates into CSAMEAARTEQYF.

This clonotype ranks as large. The chain uses TRBV21-1 and TRBJ1-1. TRBV21-1 is designated a pseudogene. This CDR3 is 15 amino acids long. In DNA, the CDR3 is TGTGCCAGCAGGCTACTAAGGGCAGGGAGCACTGAAGCTTTCTTT. Protein sequence: CASRLLRAGSTEAFF.

This clonotype was recorded a few times. V is TRBV9 and J is TRBJ2-1, with TRBD1 as a possible D gene (5 bases). The CDR3 has 17 residues. V dropped 0 bases and J dropped 0 bases, with 13 bases sitting between them. Germline values: CDR1 SGDLS, CDR2 YYNGEE. The CDR3 nucleotides are TGTGCCAGCAGCGTAGAAATGGGCAGGGCCTCCTACAATGAGCAGTTCTTC. This encodes CASSVEMGRASYNEQFF.

The chain has TRBV12-3 or TRBV12-4 and TRBJ1-6; TRBD1 might be the D (5 bases). The CDR3 contains 14 residues. V shed 4 bases and J shed 9 bases, with 13 bases lying between them. DNA for the CDR3: TGTGCCAGCAGTTCGCAGGGAAGTGGTTCACCCCTCCACTTT. It codes for CASSSQGSGSPLHF.

The chain couples TRBV7-2 to TRBJ2-2; TRBD2 agrees at 7 bases. In germline, CDR1 is SGHTA, CDR2 FQGNSA. The CDR3 extends over 15 amino acids. Trimming took 7 bases from V and 6 from J; bases not matched to a gene: 11. In DNA form, the CDR3 reads TGTGCCAGCACAATGGGGGGGAGGAGGGCCGGGGAGCTGTTTTTT. Its translation is CASTMGGRRAGELFF.

This clonotype was counted only a few times. A read error may produce the germline difference seen at one junction end. The chain combines TRBV7-2 with TRBJ2-5; TRBD2 might be the D (6 bases). This CDR3 has 14 residues. CDR1 is SGHTA, CDR2 FQGNSA, per germline. DNA for the CDR3: TGTGCCAGCAGCTTAAAGGCGGGGCAAGGGACCCAGTACTTC. It encodes CASSLKAGQGTQYF.

This clonotype was seen repeatedly, ten times or more. V gene TRBV5-1 combines with J gene TRBJ1-2, with D possibly matching TRBD1 (5 bases). The CDR3 consists of 15 residues. The germline gives CDR1 SGHRS, CDR2 YFSETQ. With 4 bases removed from V and 5 bases from J, the gap between germline ends came to 18 bases. The CDR3 here is CASSGDSSRAYGYTF. DNA of the CDR3: TGCGCCAGCAGCGGGGACTCCAGTCGGGCTTATGGCTACACCTTC.

This clonotype was counted a few times. J is TRBJ2-5 and V is TRBV27; TRBD1 aligns across 10 bases. Near its end, the DNA agrees better with TRBJ2-7, so the J call may be wrong. There are 21 residues in the CDR3. CDR1 is MNHEY, CDR2 SMNVEV, per germline (reference sequence). CDR3 coding DNA: TGTGCCAGCAGTCCCTTTTGGCCGGGACAGGGGAAAACCCGAATGGACCACGAGCAGTACTTC. This codes for CASSPFWPGQGKTRMDHEQYF.

The V gene is TRBV18, the J gene TRBJ1-4; D not certain. V lost 5 bases and J 8 bases, leaving 18 bases between the germline ends. The CDR3 sequence is 15 residues long. Looked up from germline, CDR1 is KGHSH and CDR2 is LQKENI. The CDR3 region is CASSSIQSTGEKLFF. CDR3 sequence (DNA): TGTGCCAGCTCATCGATCCAGTCAACTGGGGAAAAACTGTTTTTT.

A single count supports this clonotype. This chain links TRBV28 with TRBJ2-4, with 7 bases lining up with TRBD1. The J call is in doubt because the DNA end fits TRBJ2-7 better. This CDR3 contains 16 residues. Per the germline V gene, CDR1 is MDHEN and CDR2 is SYDVKM. The DNA for the CDR3 is TGTGCCAGCAGTTTAACCCCGGGACAGACCCACTACGAGCAGTACTTC. Its translation is CASSLTPGQTHYEQYF.

V is TRBV10-3 and J is TRBJ2-7; D possibly matches TRBD1 or TRBD2 (5 bases each). Germline V gene lookup returns CDR1 ENHRY and CDR2 SYGVKD. The CDR3 totals 13 residues. Trimming took off 8 bases at V and 2 bases at J, with 13 bases between the two ends. The chain's CDR3 is CAIGEGLTYEQYF. CDR3 in DNA: TGTGCCATCGGCGAGGGGCTAACCTACGAGCAGTACTTC.

The genes are TRBV10-3 and TRBJ2-6; D gene unclear. V was trimmed by 7 bases and J by 2 bases, leaving 6 bases between them. This CDR3 region has 13 residues. CDR1 ENHRY and CDR2 SYGVKD come from the germline V gene. The CDR3 coding sequence is TGTGCCATCATGGGAACTGGGGCCAACGTCCTGACTTTC. Encoded protein: CAIMGTGANVLTF.

This clonotype has just a few counts. V and J are TRBV9 and TRBJ2-1, with 9 bases matching TRBD2. CDR3 length equals 15 residues. Germline-derived CDR1 and CDR2 are SGDLS and YYNGEE. Trimming took 2 bases from V and 6 from J; bases not matched to a gene: 6. For the CDR3, the DNA is TGTGCCAGCAGCGTTTCTAGCGGGATACCCAATGAGCAGTTCTTC. Translation gives CASSVSSGIPNEQFF. Complete variable domain (other parts from reference TRBV9 and TRBJ2-1): DSGVTQTPKHLITATGQRVTLRCSPRSGDLSVYWYQQSLDQGLQFLIQYYNGEERAKGNILERFSAQQFPDLHSELNLSSLELGDSALYFCASSVSSGIPNEQFFGPGTRLTVL.

The rearrangement joins TRBV5-1 to TRBJ2-3; 8 bases map to TRBD1. CDR3 length: 16 residues. V lost 0 bases to trimming and J lost 4 bases; unmatched junction nucleotides: 7. Germline V lookup: CDR1 SGHRS, CDR2 YFSETQ. The CDR3 sequence is CASSLGTGIGPDTQYF. CDR3 DNA sequence: TGCGCCAGCAGCTTGGGGACAGGGATCGGACCAGATACGCAGTATTTT.

This clonotype has just one count. The chain employs TRBV9 and TRBJ2-1; either TRBD1 or TRBD2 may fit D (5 bases each). Germline CDR1 and CDR2: SGDLS and YYNGEE. The length of the CDR3 is 15 residues. Trimming took off 1 base at V and 5 bases at J, with 13 bases between the two ends. The DNA of the CDR3 is TGTGCCAGCAGCGTAAGGGAGACAGACAACAATGAGCAGTTCTTC. Its translation is CASSVRETDNNEQFF.

This chain links TRBV29-1 with TRBJ1-2; a weak D match, TRBD1 (5 bases). The germline V and J ends were trimmed by 6 bases and 5 bases, with 10 bases remaining between them. The V gene's germline CDR1 is SQVTM and CDR2 ANQGSEA. This CDR3 spans 11 amino acids. The DNA of the CDR3 is TGCAGCGTAGGGACTGGTTATGGCTACACCTTC. This translates into CSVGTGYGYTF.

The CDR3 DNA is TGTGCCAGCAGCTTAGCCCTAGCGGGAAGCACAGATACGCAGTATTTT. As protein: CASSLALAGSTDTQYF. The chain carries TRBV7-9 and TRBJ2-3, with 9 positions matching TRBD2. Germline CDR1 SEHNR, CDR2 FQNEAQ (reference sequence). J was trimmed by 0 bases and V by 0 bases; bases with no gene match: 1. CDR3 length equals 16 residues.

The chain links TRBV29-1 to TRBJ2-5, with TRBD1 matching over 8 bases. The CDR3 is made up of 12 amino acids. The V and J ends lost 7 bases and 5 bases, in that order; junction bases with no gene match: 6. The V gene's germline CDR1 is SQVTM and CDR2 ANQGSEA. CDR3 sequence reads: CSAGRTGETQYF. The CDR3 nucleotides read TGCAGCGCGGGGAGGACAGGGGAGACCCAGTACTTC.